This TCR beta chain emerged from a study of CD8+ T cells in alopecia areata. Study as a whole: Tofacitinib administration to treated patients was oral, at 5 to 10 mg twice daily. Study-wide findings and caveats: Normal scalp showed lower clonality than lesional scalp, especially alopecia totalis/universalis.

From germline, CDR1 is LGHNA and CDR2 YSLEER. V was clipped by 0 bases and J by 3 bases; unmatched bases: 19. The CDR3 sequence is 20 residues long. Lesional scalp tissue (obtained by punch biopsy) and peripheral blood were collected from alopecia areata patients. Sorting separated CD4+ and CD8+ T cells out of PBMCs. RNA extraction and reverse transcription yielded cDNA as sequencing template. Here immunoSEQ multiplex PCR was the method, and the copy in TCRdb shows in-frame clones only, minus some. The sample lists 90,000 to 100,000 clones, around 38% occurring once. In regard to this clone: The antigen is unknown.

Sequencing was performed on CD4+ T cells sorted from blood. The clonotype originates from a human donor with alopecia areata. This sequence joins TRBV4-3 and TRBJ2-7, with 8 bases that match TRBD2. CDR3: CASSQDRTAGLVSTRYEQYF. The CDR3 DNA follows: TGCGCCAGCAGCCAAGATCGAACCGCGGGACTAGTCTCCACCCGCTACGAGCAGTACTTC.